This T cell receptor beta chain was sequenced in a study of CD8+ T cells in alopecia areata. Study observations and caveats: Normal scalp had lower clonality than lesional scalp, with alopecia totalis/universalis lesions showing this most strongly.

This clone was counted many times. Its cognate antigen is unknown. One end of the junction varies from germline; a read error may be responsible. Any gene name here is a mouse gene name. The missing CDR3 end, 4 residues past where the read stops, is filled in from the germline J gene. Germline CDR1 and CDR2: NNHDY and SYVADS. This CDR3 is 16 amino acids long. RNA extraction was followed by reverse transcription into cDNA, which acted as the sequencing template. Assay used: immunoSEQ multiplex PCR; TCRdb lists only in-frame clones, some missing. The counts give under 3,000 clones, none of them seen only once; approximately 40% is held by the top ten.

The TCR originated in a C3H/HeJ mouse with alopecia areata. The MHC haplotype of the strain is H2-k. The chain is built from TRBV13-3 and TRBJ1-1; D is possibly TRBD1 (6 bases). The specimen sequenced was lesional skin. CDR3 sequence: CASGDAGTKTNTEVFF. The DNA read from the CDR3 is TGTGCCAGCGGTGATGCCGGGACAAAAACAAACACA.